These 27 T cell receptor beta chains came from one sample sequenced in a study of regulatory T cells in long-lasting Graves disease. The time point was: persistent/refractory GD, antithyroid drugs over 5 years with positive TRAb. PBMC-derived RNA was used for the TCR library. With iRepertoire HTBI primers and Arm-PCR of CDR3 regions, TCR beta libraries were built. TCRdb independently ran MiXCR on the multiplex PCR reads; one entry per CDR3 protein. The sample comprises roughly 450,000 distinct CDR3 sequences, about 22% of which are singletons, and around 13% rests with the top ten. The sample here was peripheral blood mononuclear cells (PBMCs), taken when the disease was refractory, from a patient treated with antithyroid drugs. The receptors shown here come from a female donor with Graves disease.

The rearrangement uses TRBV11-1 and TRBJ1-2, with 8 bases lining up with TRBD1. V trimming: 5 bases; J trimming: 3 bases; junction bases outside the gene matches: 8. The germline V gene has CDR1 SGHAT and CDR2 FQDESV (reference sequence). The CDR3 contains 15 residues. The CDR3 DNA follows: TGTGCCAGCAGCATCGGACAGGGCCGAGACTATGGCTACACCTTC. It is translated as CASSIGQGRDYGYTF.

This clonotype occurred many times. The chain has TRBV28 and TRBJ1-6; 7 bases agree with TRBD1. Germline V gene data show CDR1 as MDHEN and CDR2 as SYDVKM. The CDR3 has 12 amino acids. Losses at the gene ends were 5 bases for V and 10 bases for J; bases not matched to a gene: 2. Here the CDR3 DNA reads TGTGCCAGCAGTAAACAGGGGTCACCCCTCCACTTT. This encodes CASSKQGSPLHF.

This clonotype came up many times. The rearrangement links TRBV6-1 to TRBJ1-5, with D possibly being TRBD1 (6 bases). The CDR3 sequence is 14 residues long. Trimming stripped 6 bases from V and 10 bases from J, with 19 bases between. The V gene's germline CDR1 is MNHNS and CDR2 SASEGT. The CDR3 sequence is CASRNREGGRPQHF. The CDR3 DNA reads TGTGCCAGCAGAAACAGGGAAGGCGGTCGTCCCCAGCATTTT.

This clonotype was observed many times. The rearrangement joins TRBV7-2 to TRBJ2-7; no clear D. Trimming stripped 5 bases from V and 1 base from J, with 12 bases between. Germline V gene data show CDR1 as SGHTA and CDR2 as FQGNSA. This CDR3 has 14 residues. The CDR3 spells CASSPDSASYEQYF. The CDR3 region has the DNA TGTGCCAGCAGCCCAGATTCGGCTTCCTACGAGCAGTACTTC.

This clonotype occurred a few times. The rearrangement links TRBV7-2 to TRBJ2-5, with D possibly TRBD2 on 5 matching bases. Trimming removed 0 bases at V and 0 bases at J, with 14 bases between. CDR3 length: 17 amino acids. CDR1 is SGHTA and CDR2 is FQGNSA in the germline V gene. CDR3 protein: CASSLAVARGYQETQYF. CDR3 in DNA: TGTGCCAGCAGCTTAGCTGTGGCTCGGGGATACCAAGAGACCCAGTACTTC.

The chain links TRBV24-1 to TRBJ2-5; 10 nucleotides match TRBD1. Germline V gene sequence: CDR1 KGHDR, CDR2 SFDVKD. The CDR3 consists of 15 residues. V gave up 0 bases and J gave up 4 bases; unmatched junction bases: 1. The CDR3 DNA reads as TGTGCCACCAGTGATTTGGACAGGGGGCGAGAGACCCAGTACTTC. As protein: CATSDLDRGRETQYF.

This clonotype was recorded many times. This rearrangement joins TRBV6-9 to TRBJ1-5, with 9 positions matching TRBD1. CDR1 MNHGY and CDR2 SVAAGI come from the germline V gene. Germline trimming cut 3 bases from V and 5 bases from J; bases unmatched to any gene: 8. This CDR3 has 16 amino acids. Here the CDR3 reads CASSYPPGQGDQPQHF. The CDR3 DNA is TGTGCCAGCAGTTACCCTCCGGGACAGGGAGATCAGCCCCAGCATTTT.

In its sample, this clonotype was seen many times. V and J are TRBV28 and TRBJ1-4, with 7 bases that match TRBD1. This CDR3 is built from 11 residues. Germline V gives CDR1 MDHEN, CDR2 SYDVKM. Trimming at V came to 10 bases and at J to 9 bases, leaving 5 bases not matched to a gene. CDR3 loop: CATRGEKKLFF. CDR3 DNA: TGTGCCACCAGGGGGGAGAAAAAACTGTTTTTT.

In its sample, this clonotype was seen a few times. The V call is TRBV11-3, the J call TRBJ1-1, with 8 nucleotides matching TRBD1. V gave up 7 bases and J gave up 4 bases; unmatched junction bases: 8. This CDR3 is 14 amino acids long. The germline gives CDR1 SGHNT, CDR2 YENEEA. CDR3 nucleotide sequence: TGTGCCAGCAACCTACAGGGGGTTGGCACTGAAGCTTTCTTT. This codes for CASNLQGVGTEAFF.

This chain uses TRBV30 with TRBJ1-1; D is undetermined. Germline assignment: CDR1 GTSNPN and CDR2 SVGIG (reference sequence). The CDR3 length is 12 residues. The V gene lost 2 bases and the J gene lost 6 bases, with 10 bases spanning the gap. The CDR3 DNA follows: TGTGCCTGGAGTTTCAGATTGCCTGAAGCTTTCTTT. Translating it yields CAWSFRLPEAFF.

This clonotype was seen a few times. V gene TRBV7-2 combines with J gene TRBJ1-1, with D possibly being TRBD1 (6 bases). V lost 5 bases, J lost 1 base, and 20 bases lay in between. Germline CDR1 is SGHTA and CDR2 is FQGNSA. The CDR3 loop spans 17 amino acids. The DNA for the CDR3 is TGTGCCAGCAGCCAAAGGGGGGACCCCCCACGGAACACTGAAGCTTTCTTT. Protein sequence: CASSQRGDPPRNTEAFF.

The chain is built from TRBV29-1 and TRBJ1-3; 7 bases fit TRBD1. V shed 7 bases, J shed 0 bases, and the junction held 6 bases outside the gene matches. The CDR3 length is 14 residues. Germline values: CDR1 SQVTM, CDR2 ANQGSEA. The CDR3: CSAVQGSSGNTIYF. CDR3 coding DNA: TGCAGCGCTGTACAGGGGAGCTCTGGAAACACCATATATTTT.

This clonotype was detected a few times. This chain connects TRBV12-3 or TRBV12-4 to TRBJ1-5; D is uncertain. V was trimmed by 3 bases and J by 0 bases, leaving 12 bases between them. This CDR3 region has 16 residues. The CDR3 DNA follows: TGTGCCAGCAGTTTCCCCGAAAAATATAGCAATCAGCCCCAGCATTTT. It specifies CASSFPEKYSNQPQHF.

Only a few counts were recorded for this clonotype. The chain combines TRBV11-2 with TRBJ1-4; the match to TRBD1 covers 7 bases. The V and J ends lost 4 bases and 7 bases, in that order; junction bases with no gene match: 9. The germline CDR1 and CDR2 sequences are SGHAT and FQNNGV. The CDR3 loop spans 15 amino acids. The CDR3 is CASSSLRGKAEKLFF. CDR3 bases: TGTGCCAGCAGCTCTCTCAGGGGGAAGGCTGAAAAACTGTTTTTT.

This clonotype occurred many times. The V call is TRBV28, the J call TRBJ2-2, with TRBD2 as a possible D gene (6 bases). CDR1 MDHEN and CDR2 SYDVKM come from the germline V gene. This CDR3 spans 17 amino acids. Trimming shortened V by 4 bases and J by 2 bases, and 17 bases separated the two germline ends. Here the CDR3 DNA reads TGTGCCAGCAGTTACCCCTTGGGGCGGGAAAACACCGGGGAGCTGTTTTTT. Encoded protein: CASSYPLGRENTGELFF.

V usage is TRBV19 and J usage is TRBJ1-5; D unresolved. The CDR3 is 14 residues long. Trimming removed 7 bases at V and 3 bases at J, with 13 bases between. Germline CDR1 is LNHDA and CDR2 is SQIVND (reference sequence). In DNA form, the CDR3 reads TGTGCCAGTACTCGGACGGGGTTCAATCAGCCCCAGCATTTT. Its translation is CASTRTGFNQPQHF. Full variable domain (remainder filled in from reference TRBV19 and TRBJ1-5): DGGITQSPKYLFRKEGQNVTLSCEQNLNHDAMYWYRQDPGQGLRLIYYSQIVNDFQKGDIAEGYSVSREKKESFPLTVTSAQKNPTAFYLCASTRTGFNQPQHFGDGTRLSIL.

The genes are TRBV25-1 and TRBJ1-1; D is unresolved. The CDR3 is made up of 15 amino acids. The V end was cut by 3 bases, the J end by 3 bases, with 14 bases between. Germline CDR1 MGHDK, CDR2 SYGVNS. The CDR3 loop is CASSDPGRVDTEAFF. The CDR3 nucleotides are TGTGCCAGCAGTGACCCGGGGAGGGTGGACACTGAAGCTTTCTTT.

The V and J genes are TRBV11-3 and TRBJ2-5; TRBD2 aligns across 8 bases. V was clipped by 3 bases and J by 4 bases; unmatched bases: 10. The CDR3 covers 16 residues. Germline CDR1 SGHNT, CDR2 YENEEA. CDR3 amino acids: CASSFGREGRGETQYF. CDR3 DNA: TGTGCCAGCAGCTTCGGGAGGGAGGGCCGGGGAGAGACCCAGTACTTC.

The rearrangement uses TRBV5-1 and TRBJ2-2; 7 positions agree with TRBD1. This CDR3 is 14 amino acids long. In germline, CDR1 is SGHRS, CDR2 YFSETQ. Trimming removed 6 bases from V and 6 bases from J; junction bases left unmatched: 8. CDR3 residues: CASTRDSNSGELFF. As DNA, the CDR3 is TGCGCCAGCACCAGGGACAGCAATTCCGGGGAGCTGTTTTTT.

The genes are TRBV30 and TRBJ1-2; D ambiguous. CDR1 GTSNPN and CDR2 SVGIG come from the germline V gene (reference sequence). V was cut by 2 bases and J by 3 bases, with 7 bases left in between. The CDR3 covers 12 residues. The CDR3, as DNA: TGTGCCTGGAGTACCACGGACTATGGCTACACCTTC. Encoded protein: CAWSTTDYGYTF.

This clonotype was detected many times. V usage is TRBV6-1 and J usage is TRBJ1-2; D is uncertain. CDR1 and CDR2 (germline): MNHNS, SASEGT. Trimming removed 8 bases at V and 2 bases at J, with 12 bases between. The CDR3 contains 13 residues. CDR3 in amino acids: CASGERGNYGYTF. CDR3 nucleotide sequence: TGTGCCAGCGGCGAAAGAGGGAACTATGGCTACACCTTC.

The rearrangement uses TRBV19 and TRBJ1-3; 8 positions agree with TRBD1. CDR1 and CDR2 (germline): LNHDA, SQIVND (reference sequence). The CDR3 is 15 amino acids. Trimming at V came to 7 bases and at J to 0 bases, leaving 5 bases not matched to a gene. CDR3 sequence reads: CASKVQGASGNTIYF. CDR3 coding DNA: TGTGCCAGTAAGGTGCAGGGGGCCTCTGGAAACACCATATATTTT.

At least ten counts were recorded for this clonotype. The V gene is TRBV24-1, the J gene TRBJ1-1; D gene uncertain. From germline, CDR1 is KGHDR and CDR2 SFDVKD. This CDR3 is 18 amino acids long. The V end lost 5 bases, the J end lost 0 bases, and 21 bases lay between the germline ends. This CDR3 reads CATSGPGCLFTMNTEAFF. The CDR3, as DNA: TGTGCCACCAGTGGGCCGGGGTGCCTATTCACGATGAACACTGAAGCTTTCTTT.

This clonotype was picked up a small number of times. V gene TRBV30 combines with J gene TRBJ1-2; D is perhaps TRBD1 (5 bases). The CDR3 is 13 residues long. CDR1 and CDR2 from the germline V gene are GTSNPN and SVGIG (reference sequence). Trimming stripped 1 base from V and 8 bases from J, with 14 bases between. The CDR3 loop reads CAWSGDHGYGYTF. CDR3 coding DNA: TGTGCCTGGAGTGGGGACCACGGGTACGGCTACACCTTC.

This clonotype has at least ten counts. CDR3 coding DNA: TGTGCCATACAGGAGCGAGTAGGCGGAAACACCATATATTTT. Translation: CAIQERVGGNTIYF. The V and J genes are TRBV6-1 and TRBJ1-3; weak D call: TRBD1 (5 bases). This CDR3 is 14 amino acids long. Germline-derived CDR1 and CDR2 are MNHNS and SASEGT. V lost 10 bases and J lost 4, with 17 bases in between.

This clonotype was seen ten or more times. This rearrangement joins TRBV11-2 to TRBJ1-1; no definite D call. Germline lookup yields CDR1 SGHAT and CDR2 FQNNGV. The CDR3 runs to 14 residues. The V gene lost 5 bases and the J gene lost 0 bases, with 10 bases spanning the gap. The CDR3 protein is CASSPRTLNTEAFF. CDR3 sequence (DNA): TGTGCCAGCAGCCCTAGGACCCTGAACACTGAAGCTTTCTTT.

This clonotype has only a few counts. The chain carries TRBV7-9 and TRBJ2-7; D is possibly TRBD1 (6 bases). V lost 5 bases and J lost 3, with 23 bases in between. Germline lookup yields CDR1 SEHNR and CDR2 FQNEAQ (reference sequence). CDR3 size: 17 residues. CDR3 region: CASSPPLGASPIYEQYF. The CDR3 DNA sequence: TGTGCCAGCAGCCCTCCACTGGGGGCTTCGCCCATCTACGAGCAGTACTTC.